The 15 T cell receptor beta chains below were found in one sample sequenced in a study of T cells after somatic rescue of genetic block. Assay used: immunoSEQ multiplex PCR; TCRdb lists only in-frame clones, some missing. The repertoire includes roughly 70,000 clones, about 90% of them detected once, and around 3% sits in the top ten. Sequences were obtained from peripheral blood mononuclear cells (PBMCs). The receptors were gathered from a man aged 35-49 years.

This chain uses TRBV5-1 with TRBJ2-2, with unresolved D. The V gene's germline CDR1 is SGHRS and CDR2 YFSETQ. The CDR3 is 13 amino acids. V lost 0 bases to trimming and J lost 5 bases, with 5 bases between them. The CDR3: CASSLGQTGELFF. The CDR3, as DNA: TGCGCCAGCAGCTTGGGCCAGACCGGGGAGCTGTTTTTT.

V is TRBV6-5 and J is TRBJ2-1; 9 positions match TRBD1. CDR1 is MNHEY, CDR2 SVGAGI, per germline. With V trimmed by 0 bases and J by 5 bases, 5 bases remained unmatched. The CDR3 loop spans 16 amino acids. The CDR3 spells CASSYSGQGLDNEQFF. The DNA of the CDR3 is TGTGCCAGCAGTTACTCGGGACAGGGCCTAGACAATGAGCAGTTCTTC.

Here the CDR3 reads CASSFEGALGDGYTF. The CDR3 DNA follows: TGTGCCAGCAGCTTTGAAGGGGCTTTAGGTGATGGCTACACCTTC. The chain couples TRBV5-4 to TRBJ1-2, with D possibly being TRBD1 (5 bases). Trimming pared 2 bases from V and 6 bases from J, leaving 17 bases between. The germline V gene encodes CDR1 SGHNT and CDR2 YYREEE (reference sequence). CDR3 size: 15 residues.

This chain joins TRBV21-1 and TRBJ1-2; TRBD1, the table's D call, was not compared with the DNA. TRBV21-1 is tagged as a pseudogene. CDR3 length: 12 residues. CDR3 nucleotide sequence: TGTGCCAGCAGCAGCTCAGGGTTTGGCTACACCTTC. Its translation is CASSSSGFGYTF.

The chain joins TRBV6-6 to TRBJ2-3, with TRBD1 as a possible D gene (5 bases). This CDR3 is 15 amino acids long. CDR1 and CDR2 from the germline V gene are MNHNY and SVGAGI (reference sequence). V was clipped by 2 bases and J by 5 bases, with 14 bases between them. CDR3 sequence (DNA): TGTGCCAGCAGTTACCCTCGGGCAGGGATAGATACGCAGTATTTT. This gives the protein CASSYPRAGIDTQYF.

V gene TRBV7-9 combines with J gene TRBJ2-1; TRBD1 or TRBD2 may be the D gene (5 bases each). There are 15 residues in the CDR3. V shed 6 bases and J shed 8 bases, with 20 bases lying between them. CDR1 is SEHNR, CDR2 FQNEAQ, per germline (reference sequence). CDR3 protein: CASRRAGTDAYEQFF. The DNA for the CDR3 is TGTGCCAGCAGGAGAGCCGGGACCGATGCGTATGAGCAGTTCTTC.

The chain recombines TRBV28 with TRBJ1-1; D ambiguous. The ends were cut back, 8 bases at V and 5 bases at J, with 12 bases in the middle. Per germline, CDR1 MDHEN and CDR2 SYDVKM. This CDR3 contains 12 residues. CDR3 residues: CASGGGKTEAFF. Here the CDR3 DNA reads TGTGCCAGCGGCGGAGGGAAAACTGAAGCTTTCTTT.

CDR3 DNA: TGTGCCAGCAGTTGGGACAGAGCCTCGGACGGCTACACCTTC. Translating it yields CASSWDRASDGYTF. The rearrangement joins TRBV27 to TRBJ1-2; 7 positions agree with TRBD1. V lost 4 bases and J lost 8; bases outside the gene matches: 10. Looked up from germline, CDR1 is MNHEY and CDR2 is SMNVEV (reference sequence). The CDR3 contains 14 residues.

This chain uses TRBV4-1 with TRBJ1-4, with D possibly TRBD1 on 5 matching bases. V lost 3 bases, J lost 5 bases, and 13 bases lay in between. Germline CDR1 reads MGHRA; CDR2 reads YSYEKL. The CDR3 has 15 residues. The CDR3 bases are TGCGCCAGCAGCCAGTACCGGGACGCAAATGAAAAACTGTTTTTT. Its protein product is CASSQYRDANEKLFF.

The chain is built from TRBV7-3 and TRBJ2-5; D might be TRBD1 or TRBD2, each matching 5 bases. CDR3 length equals 16 residues. The germline V gene has CDR1 SGHTA and CDR2 FQGTGA. V dropped 4 bases and J dropped 5 bases, with 20 bases sitting between them. CDR3 bases: TGTGCCAGCAGCTCTCCTCGTCGGGGACGACACGAGACCCAGTACTTC. Protein product: CASSSPRRGRHETQYF.

The V and J genes are TRBV2 and TRBJ2-5, with D tentatively TRBD1 (5 bases). V lost 5 bases and J lost 2, with 12 bases in between. The germline V gene encodes CDR1 SNHLY and CDR2 FYNNEI. This CDR3 has 14 amino acids. The CDR3 bases are TGTGCCAGCAGTAGGTCAGGGCCTCAAGAGACCCAGTACTTC. Protein: CASSRSGPQETQYF.

This clone appeared once. The chain employs TRBV14 and TRBJ2-7; TRBD1 might be the D (6 bases). Germline values: CDR1 SGHDN, CDR2 FVKESK. The CDR3 runs 13 residues. Between the trimmed V and J ends, which lost 1 base and 6 bases, there was a span of 10 bases. In DNA form, the CDR3 reads TGTGCCAGCAGCCAAGGGACAGCTGGCGAGCAGTACTTC. Its protein product is CASSQGTAGEQYF.

In DNA, the CDR3 is TGTGCCAGCAGTCCAATCCGCGGAGGGGGGGGCAATCAGCCCCAGCATTTT. This codes for CASSPIRGGGGNQPQHF. V and J are TRBV28 and TRBJ1-5, with a weak D call TRBD1 (6 bases). V lost 5 bases and J 2 bases, leaving 19 bases between the germline ends. The CDR3 is 17 amino acids. Per germline, CDR1 MDHEN and CDR2 SYDVKM.

V is TRBV9 and J is TRBJ2-7; no clear D gene. Trimming cost V 4 bases and J 2 bases, with 16 bases left between them. Germline CDR1 is SGDLS and CDR2 is YYNGEE. This CDR3 has 15 residues. The CDR3: CASSPNSRTPYEQYF. CDR3 DNA sequence: TGTGCCAGCAGCCCTAACTCCAGGACCCCCTACGAGCAGTACTTC.

The genes are TRBV5-1 and TRBJ1-5; D gene ambiguous. Germline CDR1 and CDR2: SGHRS and YFSETQ. Trimming removed 0 bases at V and 4 bases at J, with 11 bases between. The length of the CDR3 is 15 residues. CDR3 DNA sequence: TGCGCCAGCAGCTTGGACAACCCCTGGAATCAGCCCCAGCATTTT. It yields the protein CASSLDNPWNQPQHF. The full variable domain, in which reference TRBV5-1 and TRBJ1-5 provide the parts outside the CDR3, is KAGVTQTPRYLIKTRGQQVTLSCSPISGHRSVSWYQQTPGQGLQFLFEYFSETQRNKGNFPGRFSGRQFSNSRSEMNVSTLELGDSALYLCASSLDNPWNQPQHFGDGTRLSIL.